The 5 T cell receptor beta chains below come from one sample, sequenced in a study of blood T cell repertoires in COVID-19. Clones were read by immunoSEQ multiplex PCR, and TCRdb kept only the in-frame ones, dropping some. The sample lists 110,000 or so clones, about four fifths seen once, with 9% to 13% in the top ten. Input material: peripheral blood. The receptor source for this set is a human donor in a cohort sampled during active COVID-19.

The rearrangement joins TRBV6-5 to TRBJ1-1, with 9 nucleotides matching TRBD1. The CDR3 has 14 residues. Germline assignment: CDR1 MNHEY and CDR2 SVGAGI. With V trimmed by 9 bases and J by 1 base, 6 bases remained unmatched. CDR3 sequence: CASGDRAENTEAFF. CDR3 DNA sequence: TGTGCCAGTGGGGACAGGGCCGAGAACACTGAAGCTTTCTTT.

This clone was seen a handful of times. The V and J genes are TRBV11-2 and TRBJ1-1; perhaps TRBD1 as D (6 bases). V was shortened by 2 bases and J by 6 bases, with 16 bases between the two germline ends. Germline values: CDR1 SGHAT, CDR2 FQNNGV. The CDR3 consists of 15 residues. The CDR3 loop is CASSLPGTMLSEAFF. CDR3 nucleotide sequence: TGTGCCAGCAGCTTACCCGGGACAATGCTGTCTGAAGCTTTCTTT.

This sequence joins TRBV20-1 and TRBJ2-1, with 7 bases identical to TRBD1. J lost 8 bases, V lost 3 bases, and 7 bases had no gene match. CDR1 is DFQATT, CDR2 SNEGSKA, per germline (reference sequence). The length of the CDR3 is 13 residues. DNA of the CDR3: TGCAGTGCTAGTCCTAGGGGGCCCGATGAGCAGTTCTTC. It encodes CSASPRGPDEQFF.

The genes are TRBV7-6 and TRBJ1-2; 8 bases agree with TRBD1. Looked up from germline, CDR1 is SGHVS and CDR2 is FNYEAQ. The CDR3 sequence is 13 residues long. Losses at the gene ends were 0 bases for V and 7 bases for J; bases not matched to a gene: 1. The CDR3 region has the DNA TGTGCCAGCAGCTTAGCACAGGGGGTTGGCTACACCTTC. It is translated as CASSLAQGVGYTF.

The chain uses TRBV5-1 and TRBJ2-3; 7 nucleotides match TRBD1. Germline CDR1 SGHRS, CDR2 YFSETQ. The CDR3 runs to 15 residues. Unmatched junction bases numbered 1, after V lost 0 bases and J lost 0 bases. Written as DNA, the CDR3 is TGCGCCAGCAGCTTGGTACAGGGGAGCACAGATACGCAGTATTTT. This translates into CASSLVQGSTDTQYF.